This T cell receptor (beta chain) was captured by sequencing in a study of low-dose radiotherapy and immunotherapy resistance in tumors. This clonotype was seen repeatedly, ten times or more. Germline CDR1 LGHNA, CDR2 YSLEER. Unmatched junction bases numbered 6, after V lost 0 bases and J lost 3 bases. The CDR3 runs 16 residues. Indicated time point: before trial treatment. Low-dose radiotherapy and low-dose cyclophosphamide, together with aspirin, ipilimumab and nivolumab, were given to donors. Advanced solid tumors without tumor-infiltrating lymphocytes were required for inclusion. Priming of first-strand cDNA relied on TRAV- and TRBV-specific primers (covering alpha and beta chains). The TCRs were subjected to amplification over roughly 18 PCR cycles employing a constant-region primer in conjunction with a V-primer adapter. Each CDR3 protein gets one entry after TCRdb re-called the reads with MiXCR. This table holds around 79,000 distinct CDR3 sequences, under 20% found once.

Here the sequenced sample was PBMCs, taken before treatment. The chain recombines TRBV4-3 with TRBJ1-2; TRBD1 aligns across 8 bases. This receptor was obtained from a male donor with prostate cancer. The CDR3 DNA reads TGCGCCAGCAGCCAAGATTTGGGGACAGGAGACTATGGCTACACCTTC. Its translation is CASSQDLGTGDYGYTF.